This TCR beta chain was recorded in a study of tumor-infiltrating lymphocytes in primary liver carcinoma. Constant-region priming of 500 ng total RNA yielded TCR beta cDNA. Nested multiplex PCR, run for three rounds with slightly modified ARM-PCR, yielded TCR beta libraries. Rounds one and two of PCR, each of 10 cycles, were primed with TRBV1-TRBV30 forward primers and a C-beta reverse primer. TCRdb reprocessed the multiplex PCR reads with MiXCR, giving one entry per CDR3 protein. The repertoire has roughly 24,000 distinct CDR3 sequences, 60% to 80% of them found once; the top ten carry less than 35%. A word on this clonotype: The CDR3 does not end in the conserved phenylalanine or tryptophan, so this is likely a read error.

Germline-derived CDR1 and CDR2 are SGHDT and YYEEEE. The CDR3 is 15 residues long. The study co-extracted DNA and RNA from around 20-30 mg of unsorted bulk tissue. The sequence was obtained from a woman under 40 with primary liver carcinoma and hepatitis B virus infection. The chain combines TRBV5-6 with TRBJ2-2, with D unclear. Sequenced sample: liver tumor tissue from sampling region 5. As to subset: tumor region T5, tumor centre. The CDR3 nucleotides read TGTGTCAACAGCTTGGCACACAGAGTCACCGGGGAGCTGTTTTTA. Protein: CVNSLAHRVTGELFL.